This TCR beta chain emerged from a study of blood T cell repertoires in COVID-19. The wider study: Samples of COVID-19 (acute and convalescent) were obtained from the United States, Italy and Spain. T cells, B-cell-depleted T cells, or PBMCs provided the cDNA or gDNA that served as material.

In the study's own analysis: Amplification of reference gene primers provided the estimated nucleated cell counts. TCRdb keeps only in-frame clones here, not all; method: immunoSEQ multiplex PCR. That table supplies the V and J calls and clone size; D and trimming were determined from the DNA. The sample shows about 88,000 clones, approximately 91% of them seen only once. This CDR3 contains 15 residues. Deletions cut 4 bases from V and 3 bases from J, with 18 bases between. CDR1 is SQVTM, CDR2 ANQGSEA, per germline. This receptor was taken from a woman at least 80 years old with acute or convalescent COVID-19. The chain recombines TRBV29-1 with TRBJ1-2; D may be TRBD1 (5 bases). Sequenced material: peripheral blood. The DNA of the CDR3 is TGCAGCGTTGTGGGTTCCCAGGGATCTTACTATGGCTACACCTTC. The encoded protein is CSVVGSQGSYYGYTF.